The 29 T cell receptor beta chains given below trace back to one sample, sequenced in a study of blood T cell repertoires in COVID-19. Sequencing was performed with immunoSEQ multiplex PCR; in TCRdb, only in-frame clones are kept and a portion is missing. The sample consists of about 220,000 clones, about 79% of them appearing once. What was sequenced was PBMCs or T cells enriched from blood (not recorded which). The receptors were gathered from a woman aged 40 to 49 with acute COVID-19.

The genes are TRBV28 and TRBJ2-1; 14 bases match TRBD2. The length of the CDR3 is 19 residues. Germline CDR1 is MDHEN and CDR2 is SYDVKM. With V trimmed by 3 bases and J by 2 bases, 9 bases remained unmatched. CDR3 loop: CASSLIGLAGGATYNEQFF. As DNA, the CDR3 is TGTGCCAGCAGTTTGATCGGACTAGCGGGAGGCGCCACCTACAATGAGCAGTTCTTC.

The CDR3 DNA follows: TGTGCCAGTAGCCTTCAGGGACAGTCGACCGGGGAGCTGTTTTTT. This gives the protein CASSLQGQSTGELFF. The rearrangement joins TRBV19 to TRBJ2-2; 7 bases agree with TRBD1. The ends lost 6 bases at V and 5 bases at J; junction bases unmatched: 9. The CDR3 has 15 residues. The germline CDR1 and CDR2 sequences are LNHDA and SQIVND (reference sequence).

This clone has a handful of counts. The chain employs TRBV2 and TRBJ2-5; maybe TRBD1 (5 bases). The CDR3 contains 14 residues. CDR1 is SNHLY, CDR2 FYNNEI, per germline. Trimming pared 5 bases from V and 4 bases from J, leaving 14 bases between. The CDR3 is CASSPYYRLETQYF. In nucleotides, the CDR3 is TGTGCCAGCAGTCCTTACTACAGGTTAGAGACCCAGTACTTC.

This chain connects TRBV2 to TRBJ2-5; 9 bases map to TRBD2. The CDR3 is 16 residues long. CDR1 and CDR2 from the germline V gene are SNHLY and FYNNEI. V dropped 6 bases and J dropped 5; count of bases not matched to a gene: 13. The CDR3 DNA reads TGTGCCAGCAGGGGCGGACTAGCGTCCTCGTATGAGACCCAGTACTTC. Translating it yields CASRGGLASSYETQYF.

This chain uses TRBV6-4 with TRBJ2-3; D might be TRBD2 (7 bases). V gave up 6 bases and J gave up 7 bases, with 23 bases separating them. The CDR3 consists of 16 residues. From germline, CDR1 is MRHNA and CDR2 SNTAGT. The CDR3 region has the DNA TGTGCCAGCAGACCGTGGGCGGGGGCGCACATGAATACGCAGTATTTT. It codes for CASRPWAGAHMNTQYF.

The CDR3 region has the DNA TGTGCCACCAGCAGGGACAGGGACAACACTGAAGCTTTCTTT. As protein: CATSRDRDNTEAFF. The chain employs TRBV15 and TRBJ1-1; 8 bases are a match to TRBD1. The V gene's germline CDR1 is LNHNV and CDR2 YYDKDF (reference sequence). The CDR3 is 14 residues long. V lost 3 bases to trimming and J lost 2 bases; unmatched junction nucleotides: 2.

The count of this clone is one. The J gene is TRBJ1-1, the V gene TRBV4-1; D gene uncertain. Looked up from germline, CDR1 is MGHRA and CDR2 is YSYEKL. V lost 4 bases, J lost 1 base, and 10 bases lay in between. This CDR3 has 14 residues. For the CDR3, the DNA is TGCGCCAGCAGCCGAAGTGGCCCGAACACTGAAGCTTTCTTT. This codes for CASSRSGPNTEAFF.

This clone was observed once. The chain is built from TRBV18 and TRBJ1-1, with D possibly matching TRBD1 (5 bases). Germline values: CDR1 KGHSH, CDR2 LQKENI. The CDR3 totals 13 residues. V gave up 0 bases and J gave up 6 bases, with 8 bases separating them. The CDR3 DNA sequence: TGTGCCAGCTCACCACCCAGGGATCCTGAAGCTTTCTTT. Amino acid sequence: CASSPPRDPEAFF.

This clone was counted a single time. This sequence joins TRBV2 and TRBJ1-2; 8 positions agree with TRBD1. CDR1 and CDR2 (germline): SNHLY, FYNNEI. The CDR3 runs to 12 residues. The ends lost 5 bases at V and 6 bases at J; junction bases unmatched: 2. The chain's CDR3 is CASSQDRDGYTF. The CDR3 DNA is TGTGCCAGCAGTCAGGACAGGGATGGCTACACCTTC.

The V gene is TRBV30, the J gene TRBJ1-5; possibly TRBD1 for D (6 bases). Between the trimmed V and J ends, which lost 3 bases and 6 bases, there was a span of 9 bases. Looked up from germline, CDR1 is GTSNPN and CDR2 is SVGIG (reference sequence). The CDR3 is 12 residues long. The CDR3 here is CAWSRGGQPQHF. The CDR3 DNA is TGTGCCTGGAGCAGGGGCGGTCAGCCCCAGCATTTT. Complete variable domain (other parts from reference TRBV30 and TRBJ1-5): SQTIHQWPATLVQPVGSPLSLECTVEGTSNPNLYWYRQAAGRGLQLLFYSVGIGQISSEVPQNLSASRPQDRQFILSSKKLLLSDSGFYLCAWSRGGQPQHFGDGTRLSIL.

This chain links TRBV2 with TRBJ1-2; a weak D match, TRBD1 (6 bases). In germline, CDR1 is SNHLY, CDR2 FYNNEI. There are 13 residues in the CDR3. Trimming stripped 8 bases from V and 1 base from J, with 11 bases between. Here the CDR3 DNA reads TGTGCCAGCTCGGACAGCAATAACTATGGCTACACCTTC. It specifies CASSDSNNYGYTF. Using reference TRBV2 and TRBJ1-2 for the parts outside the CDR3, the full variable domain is EPEVTQTPSHQVTQMGQEVILRCVPISNHLYFYWYRQILGQKVEFLVSFYNNEISEKSEIFDDQFSVERPDGSNFTLKIRSTKLEDSAMYFCASSDSNNYGYTFGSGTRLTVV.

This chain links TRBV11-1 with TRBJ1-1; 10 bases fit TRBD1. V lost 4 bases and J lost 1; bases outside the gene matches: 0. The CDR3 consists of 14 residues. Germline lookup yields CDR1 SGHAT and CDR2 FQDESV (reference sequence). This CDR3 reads CASSWDRGNTEAFF. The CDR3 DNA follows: TGTGCCAGCAGCTGGGACAGGGGGAACACTGAAGCTTTCTTT.

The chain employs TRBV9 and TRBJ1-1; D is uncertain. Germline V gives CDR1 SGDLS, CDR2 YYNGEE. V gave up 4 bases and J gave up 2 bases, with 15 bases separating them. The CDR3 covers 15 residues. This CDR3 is CASSSGPTGNTEAFF. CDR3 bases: TGTGCCAGCAGCTCAGGCCCAACGGGAAACACTGAAGCTTTCTTT.

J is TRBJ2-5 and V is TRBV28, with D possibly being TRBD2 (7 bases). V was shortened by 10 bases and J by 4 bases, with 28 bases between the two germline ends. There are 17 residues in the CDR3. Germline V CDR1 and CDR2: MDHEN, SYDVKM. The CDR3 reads CAILPSRGAVNLETQYF. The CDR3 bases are TGTGCCATCCTCCCGTCCCGGGGGGCGGTTAATTTAGAGACCCAGTACTTC.

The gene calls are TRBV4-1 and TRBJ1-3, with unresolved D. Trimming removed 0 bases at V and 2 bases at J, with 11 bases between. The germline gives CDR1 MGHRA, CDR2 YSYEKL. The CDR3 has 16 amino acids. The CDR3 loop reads CASSQDDRFPGNTIYF. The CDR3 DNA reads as TGCGCCAGCAGCCAAGATGATCGGTTCCCTGGAAACACCATATATTTT.

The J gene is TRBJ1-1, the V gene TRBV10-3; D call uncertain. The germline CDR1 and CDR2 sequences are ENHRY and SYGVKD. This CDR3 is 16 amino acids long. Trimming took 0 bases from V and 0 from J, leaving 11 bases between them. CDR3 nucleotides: TGTGCCATCAGTGAGTCGAACCCCCCTATGAACACTGAAGCTTTCTTT. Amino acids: CAISESNPPMNTEAFF.

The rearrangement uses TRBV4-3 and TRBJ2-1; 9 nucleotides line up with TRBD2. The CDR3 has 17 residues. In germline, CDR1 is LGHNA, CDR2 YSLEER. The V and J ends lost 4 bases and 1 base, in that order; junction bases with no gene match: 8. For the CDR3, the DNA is TGCGCCAGCAGCCCCGAGGGTAGCGGGGGATCCTACAATGAGCAGTTCTTC. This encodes CASSPEGSGGSYNEQFF.

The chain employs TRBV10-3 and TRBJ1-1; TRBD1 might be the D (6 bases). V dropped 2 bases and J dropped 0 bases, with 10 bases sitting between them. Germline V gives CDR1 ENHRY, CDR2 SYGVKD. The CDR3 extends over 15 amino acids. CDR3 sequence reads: CAISEAGVMNTEAFF. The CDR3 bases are TGTGCCATCAGTGAGGCAGGGGTCATGAACACTGAAGCTTTCTTT.

The chain's CDR3 is CASSLAPGPHNSPLHF. CDR3 DNA: TGTGCCAGCAGCTTGGCCCCAGGGCCCCATAATTCACCCCTCCACTTT. The gene calls are TRBV5-4 and TRBJ1-6; TRBD1 might be the D (5 bases). The germline CDR1 and CDR2 sequences are SGHNT and YYREEE (reference sequence). The CDR3 is made up of 16 amino acids. V was pared by 0 bases and J by 5 bases, with 12 bases between.

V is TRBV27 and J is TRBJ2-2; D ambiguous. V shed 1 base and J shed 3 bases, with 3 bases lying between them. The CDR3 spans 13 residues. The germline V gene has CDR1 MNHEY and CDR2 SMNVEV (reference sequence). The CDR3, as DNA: TGTGCCAGCAGTTTATTCTACACCGGGGAGCTGTTTTTT. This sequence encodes CASSLFYTGELFF.

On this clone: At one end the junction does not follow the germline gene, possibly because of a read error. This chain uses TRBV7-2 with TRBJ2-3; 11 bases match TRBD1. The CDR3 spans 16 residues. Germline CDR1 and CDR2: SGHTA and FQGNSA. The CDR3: CASSARWTGGTDTQYF. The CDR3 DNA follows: TGTGCCAGCAGCGCGAGATGGACAGGGGGCACTGATACGCAGTATTTT.

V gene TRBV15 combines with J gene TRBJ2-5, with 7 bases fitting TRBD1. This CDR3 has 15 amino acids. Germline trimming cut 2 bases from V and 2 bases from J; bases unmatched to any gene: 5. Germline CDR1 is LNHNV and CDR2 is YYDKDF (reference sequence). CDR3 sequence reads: CATSRTRQGQETQYF. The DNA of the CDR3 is TGTGCCACCAGCAGAACCCGACAGGGTCAAGAGACCCAGTACTTC.

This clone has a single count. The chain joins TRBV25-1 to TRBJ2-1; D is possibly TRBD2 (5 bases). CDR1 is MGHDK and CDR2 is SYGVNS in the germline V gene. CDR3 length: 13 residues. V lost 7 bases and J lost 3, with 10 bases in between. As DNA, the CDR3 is TGTGCCAGCAAGCGGTTGGACTACAATGAGCAGTTCTTC. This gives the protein CASKRLDYNEQFF.

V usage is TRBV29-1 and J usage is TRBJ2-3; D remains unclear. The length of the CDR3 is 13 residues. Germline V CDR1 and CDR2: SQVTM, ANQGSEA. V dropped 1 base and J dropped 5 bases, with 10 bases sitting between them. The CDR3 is CSVEGQAGDTQYF. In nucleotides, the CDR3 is TGCAGCGTTGAAGGACAAGCAGGAGATACGCAGTATTTT.

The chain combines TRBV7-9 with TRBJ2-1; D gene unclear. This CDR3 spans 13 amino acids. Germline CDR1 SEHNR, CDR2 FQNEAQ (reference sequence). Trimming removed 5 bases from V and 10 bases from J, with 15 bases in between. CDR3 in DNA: TGTGCCAGCAGCCCAACATTTCCGTGGGAGCAGTTCTTC. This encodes CASSPTFPWEQFF.

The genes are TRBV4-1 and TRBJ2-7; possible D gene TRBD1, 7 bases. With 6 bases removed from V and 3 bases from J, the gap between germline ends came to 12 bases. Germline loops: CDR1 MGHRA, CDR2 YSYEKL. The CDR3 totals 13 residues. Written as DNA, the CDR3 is TGCGCCAGCAGAGTCAGGGGGGTCTACGAGCAGTACTTC. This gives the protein CASRVRGVYEQYF.

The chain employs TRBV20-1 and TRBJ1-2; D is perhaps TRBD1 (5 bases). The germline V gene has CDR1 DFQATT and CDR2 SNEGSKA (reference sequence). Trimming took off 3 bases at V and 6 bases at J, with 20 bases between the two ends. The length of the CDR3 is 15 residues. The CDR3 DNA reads TGCAGTGCTAGTAATCCAGGGCGCCGCCCTAATGGCTACACCTTC. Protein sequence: CSASNPGRRPNGYTF.

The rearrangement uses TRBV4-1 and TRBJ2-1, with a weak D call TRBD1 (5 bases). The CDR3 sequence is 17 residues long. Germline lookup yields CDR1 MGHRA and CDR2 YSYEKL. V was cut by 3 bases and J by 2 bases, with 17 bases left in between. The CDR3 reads CASSQVLQVGTYNEQFF. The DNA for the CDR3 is TGCGCCAGCAGCCAGGTACTACAGGTTGGTACCTACAATGAGCAGTTCTTC.

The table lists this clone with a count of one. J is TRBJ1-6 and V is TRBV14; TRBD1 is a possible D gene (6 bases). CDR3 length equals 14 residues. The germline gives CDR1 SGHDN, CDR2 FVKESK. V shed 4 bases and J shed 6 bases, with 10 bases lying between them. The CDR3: CASSRTGSNSPLHF. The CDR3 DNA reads TGTGCCAGCAGCCGTACAGGGAGTAATTCACCCCTCCACTTT.